These 14 T cell receptor beta chains share one sample of origin, sequenced in a study of PD-L1 blockade in urothelial cancer. Regarding time point: pretreatment peripheral blood. Sequencing was performed with immunoSEQ multiplex PCR; in TCRdb, only in-frame clones are kept and a portion is missing. The sample yields under 70,000 clones, over 75% seen once. The sequencing here drew on PBMCs, taken around atezolizumab (anti-PD-L1) treatment. The receptor source for this set is a man in his sixties or seventies with urothelial cancer.

This chain uses TRBV11-1 with TRBJ2-1, with TRBD1 as a possible D gene (6 bases). CDR1 is SGHAT and CDR2 is FQDESV in the germline V gene (reference sequence). This CDR3 is 16 amino acids long. The ends were cut back, 1 base at V and 5 bases at J, with 15 bases in the middle. Here the CDR3 DNA reads TGTGCCAGCAGCTTAGAGTTCGGTGGGACACACAATGAGCAGTTCTTC. Translating it yields CASSLEFGGTHNEQFF.

This sequence joins TRBV6-1 and TRBJ1-5, with D possibly being TRBD1 (6 bases). V was cut by 10 bases and J by 4 bases, with 20 bases left in between. CDR3 size: 15 residues. Germline V lookup: CDR1 MNHNS, CDR2 SASEGT. The CDR3 spells CATMATDSRNQPQHF. The CDR3 nucleotides read TGTGCCACCATGGCAACGGACAGCAGGAATCAGCCCCAGCATTTT.

This chain uses TRBV4-2 with TRBJ2-1, with D tentatively TRBD1 (6 bases). V was shortened by 2 bases and J by 5 bases, with 13 bases between the two germline ends. CDR1 is LGHNA, CDR2 YNFKEQ, per germline. The CDR3 has 15 residues. The CDR3 DNA is TGTGCCAGCAGCCAACTACAGGGAACGGACAATGAGCAGTTCTTC. Translated: CASSQLQGTDNEQFF.

The chain is built from TRBV7-8 and TRBJ2-2, with 9 positions matching TRBD2. V gave up 0 bases and J gave up 4 bases; unmatched junction bases: 3. The CDR3 has 16 residues. Germline V lookup: CDR1 SGHVS, CDR2 FQNEAQ. Here the CDR3 DNA reads TGTGCCAGCAGCTTAGCGGCGGGAGGGGCCACCGGGGAGCTGTTTTTT. This encodes CASSLAAGGATGELFF.

The V call is TRBV9, the J call TRBJ2-3, with D hard to call. CDR3 length: 13 amino acids. Trimming removed 1 base at V and 1 base at J, with 4 bases between. The germline V gene encodes CDR1 SGDLS and CDR2 YYNGEE. CDR3 residues: CASSVQGTDTQYF. The CDR3 DNA follows: TGTGCCAGCAGCGTACAGGGCACAGATACGCAGTATTTT.

The chain carries TRBV9 and TRBJ2-5; TRBD1 matches at 7 bases. Trimming removed 4 bases from V and 2 bases from J; junction bases left unmatched: 5. The CDR3 is 14 amino acids. Per germline, CDR1 SGDLS and CDR2 YYNGEE. In DNA form, the CDR3 reads TGTGCCAGCAGCACGCGACAGGGACAAGAGACCCAGTACTTC. Amino acid sequence: CASSTRQGQETQYF.

The chain links TRBV2 to TRBJ1-5; no clear D gene. Germline lookup yields CDR1 SNHLY and CDR2 FYNNEI. V shed 4 bases and J shed 0 bases, with 7 bases lying between them. The CDR3 spans 14 residues. Written as DNA, the CDR3 is TGTGCCAGCAGTGTGGCAACTAGCAATCAGCCCCAGCATTTT. It codes for CASSVATSNQPQHF.

In its sample, this clone was seen once. The chain joins TRBV28 to TRBJ2-7; 9 nucleotides line up with TRBD1. Germline loops: CDR1 MDHEN, CDR2 SYDVKM. The CDR3 is made up of 13 amino acids. V gave up 5 bases and J gave up 6 bases; unmatched junction bases: 5. The CDR3, as DNA: TGTGCCAGCAGTGGGGGACAGGGAAGCGAGCAGTACTTC. Translating it yields CASSGGQGSEQYF.

The V and J genes are TRBV5-6 and TRBJ2-7; D possibly corresponds to TRBD2 (6 bases). V lost 0 bases and J 4 bases, leaving 11 bases between the germline ends. Germline V CDR1 and CDR2: SGHDT, YYEEEE. There are 14 residues in the CDR3. CDR3 protein: CASSLDGGLYEQYF. The DNA for the CDR3 is TGTGCCAGCAGCTTGGATGGGGGGTTATACGAGCAGTACTTC.

The chain couples TRBV18 to TRBJ1-1, with unresolved D. The CDR3 consists of 14 residues. The ends were cut back, 4 bases at V and 2 bases at J, with 11 bases in the middle. The germline V gene encodes CDR1 KGHSH and CDR2 LQKENI. CDR3 region: CASSQRHLNTEAFF. CDR3 nucleotides: TGTGCCAGCTCACAAAGACATCTCAACACTGAAGCTTTCTTT.

The chain carries TRBV19 and TRBJ1-4, with D perhaps TRBD1 (6 bases). The CDR3 extends over 14 amino acids. V was pared by 6 bases and J by 14 bases, with 22 bases between. Germline assignment: CDR1 LNHDA and CDR2 SQIVND (reference sequence). CDR3 nucleotides: TGTGCCAGTAGGTCCGGACAGCGAGATTTAGGCCTGTTTTTT. It specifies CASRSGQRDLGLFF.

V is TRBV15 and J is TRBJ2-1; 13 bases are a match to TRBD2. The CDR3 totals 18 residues. V lost 3 bases and J lost 15; bases outside the gene matches: 20. Germline V gene sequence: CDR1 LNHNV, CDR2 YYDKDF (reference sequence). The CDR3 here is CATSREAGTSGKVGGPFF. DNA for the CDR3: TGTGCCACCAGCAGGGAGGCAGGGACTAGCGGGAAAGTAGGGGGTCCGTTCTTC.

V and J are TRBV11-3 and TRBJ2-3, with D perhaps TRBD2 (6 bases). The V end was cut by 4 bases, the J end by 4 bases, with 12 bases between. Germline CDR1 and CDR2: SGHNT and YENEEA. This CDR3 has 14 amino acids. Written as DNA, the CDR3 is TGTGCCAGCAGCTCAACAAGCGGGTCAGATACGCAGTATTTT. Translation gives CASSSTSGSDTQYF.

The chain combines TRBV5-4 with TRBJ2-2, with 14 positions matching TRBD2. V lost 4 bases, J lost 2 bases, and 4 bases stayed unmatched. Germline loops: CDR1 SGHNT, CDR2 YYREEE (reference sequence). This CDR3 has 17 residues. CDR3 region: CASSQGLAGENTGELFF. The CDR3 nucleotides are TGTGCCAGCAGCCAGGGACTAGCGGGAGAAAACACCGGGGAGCTGTTTTTT.